These 2 T cell receptor beta chains share one sample of origin, sequenced in a study of cytomegalovirus exposure and HLA in healthy donors. Some clones are missing from TCRdb's copy, which holds only in-frame ones; the method was immunoSEQ multiplex PCR. This table has about 150,000 clones, approximately 91% appearing once. The sequenced material came from PBMCs. Receptors were obtained from a man younger than 30 in good health and CMV-seronegative.

V and J are TRBV27 and TRBJ2-1, with 8 bases aligning to TRBD1. The V gene's germline CDR1 is MNHEY and CDR2 SMNVEV (reference sequence). The CDR3 consists of 13 residues. After removal of 2 bases from V and 8 bases from J, the junction contained 2 bases not matched to a gene. DNA for the CDR3: TGTGCCAGCAGTTTACCAGGGGGCTATGAGCAGTTCTTC. It yields the protein CASSLPGGYEQFF.

V is TRBV5-1 and J is TRBJ2-3, with 9 bases matching TRBD2. The CDR3 covers 16 residues. Germline trimming cut 0 bases from V and 1 base from J; bases unmatched to any gene: 3. CDR1 is SGHRS, CDR2 YFSETQ, per germline. As DNA, the CDR3 is TGCGCCAGCAGCTTGGGGATAGCGGGGGGCACAGATACGCAGTATTTT. Translated: CASSLGIAGGTDTQYF. Looking up the rest from reference TRBV5-1 and TRBJ2-3 gives the full variable domain: KAGVTQTPRYLIKTRGQQVTLSCSPISGHRSVSWYQQTPGQGLQFLFEYFSETQRNKGNFPGRFSGRQFSNSRSEMNVSTLELGDSALYLCASSLGIAGGTDTQYFGPGTRLTVL.